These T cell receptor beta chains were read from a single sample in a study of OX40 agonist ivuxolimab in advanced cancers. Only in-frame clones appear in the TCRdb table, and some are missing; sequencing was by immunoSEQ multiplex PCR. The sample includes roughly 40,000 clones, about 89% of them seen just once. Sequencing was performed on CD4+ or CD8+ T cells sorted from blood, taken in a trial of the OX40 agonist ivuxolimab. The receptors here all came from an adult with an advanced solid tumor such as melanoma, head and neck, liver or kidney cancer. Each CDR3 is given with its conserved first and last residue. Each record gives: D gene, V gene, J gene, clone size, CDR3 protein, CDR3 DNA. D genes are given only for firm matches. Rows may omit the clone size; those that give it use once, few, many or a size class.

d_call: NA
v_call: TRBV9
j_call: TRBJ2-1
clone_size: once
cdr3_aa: CASSVGSAGEQFF
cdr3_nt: TGTGCCAGCAGCGTCGGGTCTGCGGGTGAGCAGTTCTTC

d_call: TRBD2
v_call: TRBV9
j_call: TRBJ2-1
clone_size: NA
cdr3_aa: CASSVSSGRANEQFF
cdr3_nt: TGTGCCAGCAGCGTATCAAGCGGGAGGGCCAATGAGCAGTTCTTC

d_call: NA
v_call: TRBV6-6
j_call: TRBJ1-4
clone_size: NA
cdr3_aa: CASSYQSPGYGEKLFF
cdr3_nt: TGTGCCAGCAGTTACCAATCGCCGGGGTACGGGGAAAAACTGTTTTTT

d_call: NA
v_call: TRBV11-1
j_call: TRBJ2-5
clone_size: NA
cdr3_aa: CASSEDGGRSEETQYF
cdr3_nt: TGTGCCAGCAGCGAAGATGGGGGCCGTAGCGAAGAGACCCAGTACTTC

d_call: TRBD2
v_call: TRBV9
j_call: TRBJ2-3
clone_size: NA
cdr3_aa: CASSVTGGVADTQYF
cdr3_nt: TGTGCCAGCAGCGTAACGGGAGGGGTGGCAGATACGCAGTATTTT

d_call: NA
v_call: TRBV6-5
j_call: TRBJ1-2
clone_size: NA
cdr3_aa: CASSYSGQTYNYGYTF
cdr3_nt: TGTGCCAGCAGTTACAGCGGACAGACTTATAACTATGGCTACACCTTC

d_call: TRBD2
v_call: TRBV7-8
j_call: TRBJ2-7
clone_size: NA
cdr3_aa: CASSASGRAEQYF
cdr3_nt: TGTGCCAGCAGCGCCAGCGGGAGGGCCGAGCAGTACTTC

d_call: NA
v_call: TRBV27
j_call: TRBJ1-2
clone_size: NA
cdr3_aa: CASSLSLGVEYTF
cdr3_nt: TGTGCCAGCAGTTTGTCTTTGGGGGTTGAGTACACCTTC

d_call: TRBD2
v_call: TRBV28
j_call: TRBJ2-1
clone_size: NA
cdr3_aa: CASSRLAGGYYNEQFF
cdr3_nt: TGTGCCAGCAGCCGCTTAGCGGGAGGGTATTACAATGAGCAGTTCTTC

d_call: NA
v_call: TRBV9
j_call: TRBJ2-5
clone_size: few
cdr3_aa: CASSVDLGQETQYF
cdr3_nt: TGTGCCAGCAGCGTAGATTTGGGGCAAGAGACCCAGTACTTC

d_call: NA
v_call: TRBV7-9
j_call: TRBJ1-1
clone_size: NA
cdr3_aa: CASSFRGSGPEAFF
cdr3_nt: TGTGCCAGCAGCTTCAGGGGTTCCGGGCCTGAAGCTTTCTTT

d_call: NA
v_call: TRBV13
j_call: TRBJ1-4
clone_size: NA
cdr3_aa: CASSLGGFGGANEKLFF
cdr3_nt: TGTGCCAGCAGCTTAGGGGGTTTCGGGGGAGCTAATGAAAAACTGTTTTTT

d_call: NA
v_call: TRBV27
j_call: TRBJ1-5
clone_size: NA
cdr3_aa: CAIGTDKLHYNQPQHF
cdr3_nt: TGTGCCATCGGGACCGACAAACTTCATTACAATCAGCCCCAGCATTTT

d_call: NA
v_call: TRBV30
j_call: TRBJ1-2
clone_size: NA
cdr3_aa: CAWSVGGTNYGYTF
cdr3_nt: TGTGCCTGGAGTGTAGGTGGGACAAACTATGGCTACACCTTC

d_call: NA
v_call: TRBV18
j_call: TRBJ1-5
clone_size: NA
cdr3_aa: CASSLRDGNQPQHF
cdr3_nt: TGTGCCAGCTCACTCCGGGACGGTAATCAGCCCCAGCATTTT

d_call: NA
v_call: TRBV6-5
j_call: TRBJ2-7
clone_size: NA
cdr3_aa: CASRVSYEQYF
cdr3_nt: TGTGCCAGCAGGGTCAGCTACGAGCAGTACTTC

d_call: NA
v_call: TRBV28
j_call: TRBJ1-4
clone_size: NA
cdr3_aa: CASSFPDQGFNEKLFF
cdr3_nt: TGTGCCAGCAGTTTTCCGGATCAGGGCTTTAATGAAAAACTGTTTTTT

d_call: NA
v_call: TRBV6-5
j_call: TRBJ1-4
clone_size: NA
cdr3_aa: CASSPGGVEEKLFF
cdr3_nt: TGTGCCAGCAGCCCCGGAGGGGTGGAGGAAAAACTGTTTTTT

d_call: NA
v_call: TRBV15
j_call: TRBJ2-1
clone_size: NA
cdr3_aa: CATSSPTGGAGYNEQFF
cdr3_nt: TGTGCCACCAGCAGTCCAACGGGGGGCGCGGGGTACAATGAGCAGTTCTTC

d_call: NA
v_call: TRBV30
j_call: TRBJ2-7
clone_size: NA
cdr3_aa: CAWRYSRASEQYF
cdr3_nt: TGTGCCTGGAGGTACAGCCGAGCTTCCGAGCAGTACTTC

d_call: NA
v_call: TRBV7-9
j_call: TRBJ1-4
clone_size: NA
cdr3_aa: CASSFLPDGSEKLFF
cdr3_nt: TGTGCCAGCAGCTTCCTACCGGACGGTTCTGAAAAACTGTTTTTT

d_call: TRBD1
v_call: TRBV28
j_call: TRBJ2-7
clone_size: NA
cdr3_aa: CASSPHWGQGIVAYEQYF
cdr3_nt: TGTGCCAGCAGTCCACATTGGGGACAGGGGATAGTGGCCTACGAGCAGTACTTC

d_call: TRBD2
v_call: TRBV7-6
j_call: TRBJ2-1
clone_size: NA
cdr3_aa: CASSSHIAGGSVDEQFF
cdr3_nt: TGTGCCAGCAGCTCCCATATTGCGGGCGGGAGTGTCGATGAGCAGTTCTTC

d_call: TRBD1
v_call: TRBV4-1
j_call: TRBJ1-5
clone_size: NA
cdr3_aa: CASSLQGDQPQHF
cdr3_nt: TGCGCCAGCAGCCTACAGGGGGACCAGCCCCAGCATTTT

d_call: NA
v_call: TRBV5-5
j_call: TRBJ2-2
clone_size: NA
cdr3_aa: CASSLGVGAGELFF
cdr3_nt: TGTGCCAGCAGCTTGGGGGTTGGGGCCGGGGAGCTGTTTTTT

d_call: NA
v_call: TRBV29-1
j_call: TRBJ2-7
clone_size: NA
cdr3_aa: CSIRDGDSYEQYF
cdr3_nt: TGCAGCATACGGGACGGGGACTCCTACGAGCAGTACTTC

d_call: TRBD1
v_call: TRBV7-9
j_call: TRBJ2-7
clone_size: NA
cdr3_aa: CASSGGQGKSYEQYF
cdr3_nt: TGTGCCAGCAGCGGCGGACAGGGTAAATCCTACGAGCAGTACTTC

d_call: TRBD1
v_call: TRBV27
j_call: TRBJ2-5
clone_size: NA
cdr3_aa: CASSWDRQETQYF
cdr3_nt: TGTGCCAGCAGTTGGGACAGACAAGAGACCCAGTACTTC

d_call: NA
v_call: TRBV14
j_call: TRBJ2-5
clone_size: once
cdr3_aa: CASSQKRLQETQYF
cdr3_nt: TGTGCCAGCAGCCAAAAGCGGCTCCAAGAGACCCAGTACTTC

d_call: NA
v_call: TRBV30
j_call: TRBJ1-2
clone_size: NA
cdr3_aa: CAGAGTAYGYTF
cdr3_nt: TGTGCCGGAGCCGGGACTGCCTATGGCTACACCTTC

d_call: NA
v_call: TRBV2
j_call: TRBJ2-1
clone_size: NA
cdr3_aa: CASSPGQGYEQFF
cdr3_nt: TGTGCCAGCAGTCCCGGGCAGGGCTATGAGCAGTTCTTC

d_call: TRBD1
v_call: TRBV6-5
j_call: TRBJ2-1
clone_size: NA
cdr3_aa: CASSLTGGNSYNEQFF
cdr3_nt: TGTGCCAGCAGTTTGACAGGGGGCAACTCCTACAATGAGCAGTTCTTC

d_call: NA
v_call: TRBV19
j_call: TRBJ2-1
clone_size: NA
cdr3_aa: CASSMLTTNEQFF
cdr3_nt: TGTGCCAGTAGTATGTTGACGACAAATGAGCAGTTCTTC

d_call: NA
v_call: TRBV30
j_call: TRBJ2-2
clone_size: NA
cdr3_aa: CAWSKGSGELFF
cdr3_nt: TGTGCCTGGAGTAAGGGGTCCGGGGAGCTGTTTTTT

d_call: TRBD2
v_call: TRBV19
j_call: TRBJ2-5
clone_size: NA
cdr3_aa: CASSISGREETQYF
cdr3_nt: TGTGCCAGTAGTATAAGCGGGAGGGAAGAGACCCAGTACTTC

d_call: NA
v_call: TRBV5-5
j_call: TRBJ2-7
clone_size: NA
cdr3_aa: CASSFDRLYYEQYF
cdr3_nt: TGTGCCAGCAGCTTTGACAGGCTCTACTACGAGCAGTACTTC

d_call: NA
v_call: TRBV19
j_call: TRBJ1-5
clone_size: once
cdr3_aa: CASSFLDSHSNQPQHF
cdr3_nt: TGTGCCAGTAGTTTCCTGGACTCCCATAGCAATCAGCCCCAGCATTTT

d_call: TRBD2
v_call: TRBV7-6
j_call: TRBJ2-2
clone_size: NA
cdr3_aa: CASSFVAGEVNTGELFF
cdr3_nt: TGTGCCAGCAGCTTTGTAGCGGGAGAGGTGAACACCGGGGAGCTGTTTTTT

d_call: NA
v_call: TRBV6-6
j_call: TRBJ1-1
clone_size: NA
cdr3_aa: CASSYLAGAGTEAFF
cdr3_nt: TGTGCCAGCAGTTACTTAGCAGGGGCCGGCACTGAAGCTTTCTTT

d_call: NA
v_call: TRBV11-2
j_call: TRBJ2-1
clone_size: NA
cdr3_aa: CASSLVKGNEQFF
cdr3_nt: TGTGCCAGCAGCTTAGTGAAAGGCAATGAGCAGTTCTTC

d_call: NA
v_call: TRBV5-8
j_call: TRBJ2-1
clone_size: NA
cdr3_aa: CASSPTRSSYNEQFF
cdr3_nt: TGTGCCAGCAGCCCGACCCGAAGCTCCTACAATGAGCAGTTCTTC

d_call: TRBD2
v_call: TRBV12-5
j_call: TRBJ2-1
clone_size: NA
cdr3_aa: CASGFIVDRGGRAVGEQFF
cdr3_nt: TGTGCTAGTGGTTTTATTGTCGATCGGGGCGGGAGGGCCGTAGGTGAGCAGTTCTTC